This T cell receptor (beta chain) was found in a study of blood T cell repertoires in COVID-19 (dated by TCRdb to 2018 to 2020). With regard to the full study: The collaborator samples originated in the United States, Italy and Spain and spanned the acute and convalescent phases of COVID-19. The prospective study material was composed of cDNA or gDNA derived from T cells, B-cell-depleted T cells, or PBMCs. The repertoires were released in a freely available public database meant as a resource for research on the immune response to SARS-CoV-2. Samples came from the ongoing ImmuneRACE study (first 160 participants) plus 1,254 subjects from 6 global collaborators. Where available, HLA class I and class II types were taken from metadata supplied by the sample provider and were not determined by assay-based typing. A de-identified subject ID, COVID-19 status, age in years and sex were almost always included in the sample metadata. The dataset comprised deeply sampled blood TCRbeta repertoires from subjects exposed to, actively infected with, or recovered from COVID-19.

In its sample, this clone was seen a few times. Its cognate antigen has yet to be identified. Its ends do not fully match the called genes, so a read error is possible. Samples from volunteer blood donors who had recovered from COVID-19 were contributed by a second Seattle source. Collaborating institutions collected whole blood in K2EDTA tubes following their own protocols. For TCRbeta analysis, collaborators shipped samples in one of three forms: frozen whole blood, isolated PBMCs, or DNA extracted from either of those sample types. What the study reported, not specific to this receptor: The amount of clinical and demographic metadata varied by source and participant and was provided uncurated.

TCRbeta CDR3 regions were amplified from genomic DNA using the immunoSEQ Assay, a bias-controlled multiplex PCR. Processing in the source paper ran as follows. Nucleated cell counts per sample were estimated from amplification of reference gene primers within the assay. To quantify the absolute abundance of each unique TCRbeta CDR3 rearrangement, sequence reads were collapsed and filtered. For each sample, productive Simpson clonality was calculated as the square root of Simpson's diversity index across productive rearrangements. TCRdb carries this immuneACCESS record with in-frame sequences only. Its versions omit some clonotypes, under half of them owing to an unresolved V gene in the studies checked, with the rest unexplained. That table is the source of V, J and clone size, and D and trimming were worked out from the DNA. This sample lists a few hundred thousand clones; roughly 90% were detected once. Approximately 4.3% of the sample is held by the ten biggest clonotypes.

The sequence was collected from a man aged 60 to 75 who had recovered from COVID-19. The source material was peripheral blood.

CDR3 protein: CSARDWTKLVF. Here is the DNA: TGCAGTGCTAGAGATTGGACAAAGCTGGTCTTC. This chain joins TRBV20-1 to TRBJ2-1; the best D guess is TRBD1, with 5 bases matching. Including cysteine and phenylalanine, the CDR3 has 11 amino acids. Here the CDR3 DNA is all that survives: 33 bases in frame from base 1. The germline V gene (reference sequence) supplies CDR1 DFQATT and CDR2 SNEGSKA.